This T cell receptor (beta chain) was documented in a study of tumor and adjacent non-tumor tissue in lung cancer. On the study more broadly: The cohort had 12 adenocarcinoma, 2 squamous cell and 1 small cell patients.

Deletions cut 4 bases from V and 7 bases from J, with 20 bases between. CDR1 is ENHRY and CDR2 is SYGVKD in the germline V gene. The CDR3 is made up of 15 amino acids. With respect to this clonotype: The antigen is unknown.

Three rounds of nested PCR, following a modified ARM-PCR protocol, produced the TCRbeta library. TCRdb called the multiplex PCR reads again in MiXCR, with one record for every CDR3 protein. This sample has fewer than 120,000 distinct CDR3 sequences, with over 75% found just once. General study points: Significantly higher TCR diversity was found in tumor than normal lung.

No cell sorting was done before RNA was extracted from the tissue. Between August and November 2014, newly diagnosed, chemotherapy-naive lung cancer patients underwent thoracic surgery in China. The source is a man aged 65 to 79 with non-small cell lung cancer. Input material: lung tumor tissue. This chain connects TRBV10-3 to TRBJ2-7; a weak D match, TRBD2 (6 bases). The CDR3 DNA reads as TGTGCCATCAGTGGTACTTTAGGGGCCGGGAGAGAGCAGTACTTC. Translating gives CAISGTLGAGREQYF.